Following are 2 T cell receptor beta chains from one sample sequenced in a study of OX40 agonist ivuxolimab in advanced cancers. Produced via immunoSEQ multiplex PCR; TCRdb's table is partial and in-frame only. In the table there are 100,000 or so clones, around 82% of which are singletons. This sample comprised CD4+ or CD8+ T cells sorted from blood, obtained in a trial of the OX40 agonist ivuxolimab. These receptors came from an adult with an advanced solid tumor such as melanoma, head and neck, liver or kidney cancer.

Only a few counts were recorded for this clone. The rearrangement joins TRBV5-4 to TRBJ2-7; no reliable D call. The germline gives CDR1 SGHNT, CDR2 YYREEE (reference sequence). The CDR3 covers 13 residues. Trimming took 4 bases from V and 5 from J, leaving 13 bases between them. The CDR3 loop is CASSPRLSDEQYF. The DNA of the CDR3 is TGTGCCAGCAGCCCTCGCCTCAGCGACGAGCAGTACTTC.

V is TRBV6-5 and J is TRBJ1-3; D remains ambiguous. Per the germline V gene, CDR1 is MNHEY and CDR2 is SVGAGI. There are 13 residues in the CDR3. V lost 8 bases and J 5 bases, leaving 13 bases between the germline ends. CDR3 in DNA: TGTGCCAGCCGAGGGAGGCAACGAAACACCATATATTTT. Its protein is CASRGRQRNTIYF.